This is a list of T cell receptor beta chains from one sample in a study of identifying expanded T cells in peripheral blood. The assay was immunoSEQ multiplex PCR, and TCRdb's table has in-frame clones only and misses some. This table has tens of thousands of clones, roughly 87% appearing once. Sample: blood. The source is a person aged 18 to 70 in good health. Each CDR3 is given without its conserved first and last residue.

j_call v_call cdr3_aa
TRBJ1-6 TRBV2 ASSGTANSPLH
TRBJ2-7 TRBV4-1 ASSQGGTGATYEQY
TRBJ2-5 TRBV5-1 ASSSGQGLETQY
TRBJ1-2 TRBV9 ASTTGFGDYGYT
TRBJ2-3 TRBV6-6 ASSLGQGKIDTQY
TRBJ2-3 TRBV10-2 ASSDQDKTDTQY
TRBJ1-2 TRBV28 ASRNNYGYT
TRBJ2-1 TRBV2 ASRDRGLNEQF
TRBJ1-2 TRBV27 ASSSTSGQGSYGYT
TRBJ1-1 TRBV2 ASRGDRAREAF
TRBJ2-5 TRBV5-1 ASSLGPPQETQY
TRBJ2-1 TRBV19 ASSIVGANEQF
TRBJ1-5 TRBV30 AWSQQGGSNQPQH
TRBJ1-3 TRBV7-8 ASSLMGDSGNTIY
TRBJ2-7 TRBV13 ASSLEFAGGTYEQY
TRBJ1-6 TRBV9 ASSVAGGNSPLH
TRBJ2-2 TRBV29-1 SVEDWQGGVRRELF
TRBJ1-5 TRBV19 ASSMADRISSDQPQH
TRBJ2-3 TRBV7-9 ASSDRNGADTQY
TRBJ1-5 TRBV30 AWSVQGATQQPQH
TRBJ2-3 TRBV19 ASSTRRTGLTDTQY
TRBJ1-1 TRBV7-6 ASSAGRGDLNTEAF
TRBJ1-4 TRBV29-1 SVLRTRGSEKLF
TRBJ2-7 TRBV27 ASSFGASYEQY
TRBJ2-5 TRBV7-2 ASSFFVASGGGETQY
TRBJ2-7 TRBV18 ASSEGVRFYEQY
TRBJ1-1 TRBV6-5 ASSYWQGDTEAF
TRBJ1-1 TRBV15 ATRGQTNTEAF
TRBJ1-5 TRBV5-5 ASSGTDRTYQPQH
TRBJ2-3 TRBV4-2 ASSQDGTSGRGGPTDTQY
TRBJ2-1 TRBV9 ASSPRSPNDNEQF
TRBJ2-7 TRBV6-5 ASSYQGARYEQY
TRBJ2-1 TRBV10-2 ASQIRGEGLNEQF
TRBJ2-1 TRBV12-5 ASGLSPKDRASDNEQF
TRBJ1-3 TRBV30 ARGQGQNTIY
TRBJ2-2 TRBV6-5 ASRPGTSTGELF
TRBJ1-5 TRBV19 ASTRTGLSNQPQH
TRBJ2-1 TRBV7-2 ASSFTSGRPNEQF
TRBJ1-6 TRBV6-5 ASSYRDSNSPLH
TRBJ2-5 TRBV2 ASSDGQPPVQTQY
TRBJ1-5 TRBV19 ASSIKDSYQPQH
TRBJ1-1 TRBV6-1 ASSEALQLDRGVMNTEAF
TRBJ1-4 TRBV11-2 ASSLFPGINEKLF
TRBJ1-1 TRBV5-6 ASIAKGKHTEAF
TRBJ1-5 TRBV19 ATTDLSNQPQH